These T cell receptor beta chains were read from a single sample in a study of cytomegalovirus exposure and HLA in healthy donors. The method was immunoSEQ multiplex PCR; TCRdb's version includes in-frame clones alone and lacks a portion of them. The sample shows 130,000 or so clones, around 90% of them seen only once. The sequenced sample was PBMCs. The receptor set was obtained from a woman aged 40 to 55 in good health and CMV-seronegative. Both conserved end residues are part of each CDR3. A D gene is named only where the DNA matches it firmly.

CDR3 protein | D gene | CDR3 length | V gene
CSVAHQQGGIYGYTF | TRBD1 | 15 | TRBV29-1
CASSHNRGSNTGELFF | - | 16 | TRBV11-2
CASNGGSTDTQYF | - | 13 | TRBV7-2
CASSPLEGRKSEAFF | - | 15 | TRBV18
CACKWGTGVAETQYF | TRBD1 | 15 | TRBV30
CASSYRDTGSYEQYF | - | 15 | TRBV11-2
CASSLGENHYEQYF | - | 14 | TRBV5-4
CASSLGTINEQFF | - | 13 | TRBV5-6
CASSLWDFYEQYF | - | 13 | TRBV5-4
CASSQPGGDTQYF | TRBD1 | 13 | TRBV7-7
CASSLIFDTEAFF | - | 13 | TRBV5-1
CASSLQRRGDTQYF | - | 14 | TRBV7-9
CASSAQVNEQYF | - | 12 | TRBV10-2
CASSLGWAANTEAFF | - | 15 | TRBV5-6
CARRGGTGGANEQFF | TRBD1 | 15 | TRBV27
CASRGDRVNSPLHF | TRBD1 | 14 | TRBV2
CASSLDRAPSYEQYF | TRBD1 | 15 | TRBV7-2
CATLANPGYGYTF | - | 13 | TRBV10-3
CAWSGTGVETQYF | TRBD1 | 13 | TRBV30
CAWDIAGEAEQFF | TRBD2 | 13 | TRBV30
CASTLAGVEQYF | - | 12 | TRBV6-1
CASSLALAGGFSTDTQYF | TRBD2 | 18 | TRBV5-1
CASSFNSYNEQFF | - | 13 | TRBV7-2
CASSLLAGGGNEQFF | TRBD2 | 15 | TRBV7-3
CASTRTEKQPQHF | - | 13 | TRBV2
CASSTAYRFNTGELFF | - | 16 | TRBV4-3
CASSTPAGGMDTQYF | - | 15 | TRBV27
CASGFRISGFTDTQYF | - | 16 | TRBV7-2
CASRRLAGAYNEQFF | TRBD2 | 15 | TRBV6-6
CASSRTRRDTQYF | TRBD2 | 13 | TRBV7-2
CASTLLGQGGETQYF | TRBD2 | 15 | TRBV11-2
CASSQGGEFGELFF | - | 14 | TRBV4-1
CASRFSTGANYNEQFF | TRBD1 | 16 | TRBV5-1
CASSIDISGPGELFF | - | 15 | TRBV6-1
CASSHRGRVADTQYF | - | 15 | TRBV27
CASSGPGADTQYF | - | 13 | TRBV6-4
CASSLDRLVSYEQYF | - | 15 | TRBV5-1
CASSRTSGSGDTQYF | TRBD2 | 15 | TRBV4-3
CATSREGATGTEAFF | - | 15 | TRBV15
CARLFGTGVYEQYF | TRBD1 | 14 | TRBV10-1
CASSEDRGTQYF | TRBD1 | 12 | TRBV19
CSVEGPSPYEQYF | - | 13 | TRBV29-1
CASSVVGAYNEQFF | - | 14 | TRBV9
CASSSTTAGEQYF | - | 13 | TRBV11-2
CASSLRQGFYTEAFF | TRBD1 | 15 | TRBV7-9
CSVRRDLAYEQYF | - | 13 | TRBV29-1
CASSPPAGQGTGELFF | TRBD1 | 16 | TRBV18
CASSRPGLAGAETQYF | TRBD2 | 16 | TRBV7-2
CASRWTSGTYEQYF | TRBD2 | 14 | TRBV2
CASSASGDSTDTQYF | - | 15 | TRBV9
CASSYTRTGDTF | TRBD1 | 12 | TRBV5-6
CASSVNRGLVEKLFF | TRBD1 | 15 | TRBV6-5
CASSLLGLAGDNEQFF | TRBD2 | 16 | TRBV7-6
CASSHTAYRAGGPFEQYF | TRBD2 | 18 | TRBV7-2
CASSYLTSSYEQYF | - | 14 | TRBV6-5
CASSETGTSGSREQYF | TRBD2 | 16 | TRBV4-2
CASSTGQGITDTQYF | TRBD1 | 15 | TRBV19
CASKATGGTDTQYF | TRBD1 | 14 | TRBV5-1
CASSVGLAGVNEQYF | TRBD2 | 15 | TRBV6-1